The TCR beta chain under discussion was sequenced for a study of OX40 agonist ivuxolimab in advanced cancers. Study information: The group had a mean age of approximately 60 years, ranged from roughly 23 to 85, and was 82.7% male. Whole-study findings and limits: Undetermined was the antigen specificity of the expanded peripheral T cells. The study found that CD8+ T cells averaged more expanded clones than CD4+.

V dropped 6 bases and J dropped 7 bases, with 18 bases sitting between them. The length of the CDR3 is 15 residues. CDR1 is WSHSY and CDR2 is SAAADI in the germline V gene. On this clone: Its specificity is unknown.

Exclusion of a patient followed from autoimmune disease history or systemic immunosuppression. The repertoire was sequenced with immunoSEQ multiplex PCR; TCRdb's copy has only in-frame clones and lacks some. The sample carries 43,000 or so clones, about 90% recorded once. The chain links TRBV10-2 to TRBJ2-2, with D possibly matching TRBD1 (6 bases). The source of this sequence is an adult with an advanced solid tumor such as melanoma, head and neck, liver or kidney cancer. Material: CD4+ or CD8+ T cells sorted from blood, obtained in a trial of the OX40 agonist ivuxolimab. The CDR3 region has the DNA TGCGCCAGCAGAACCCCCGGGACAAACGTCGGGGAGCTGTTTTTT. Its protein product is CASRTPGTNVGELFF.